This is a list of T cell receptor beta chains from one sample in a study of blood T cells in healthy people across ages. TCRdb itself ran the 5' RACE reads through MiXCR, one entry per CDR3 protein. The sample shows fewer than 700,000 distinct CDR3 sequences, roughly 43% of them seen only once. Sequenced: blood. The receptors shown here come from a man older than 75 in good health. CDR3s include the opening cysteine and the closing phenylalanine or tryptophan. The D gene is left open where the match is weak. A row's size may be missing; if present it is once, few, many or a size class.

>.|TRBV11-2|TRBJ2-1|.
TGTGCCAGCAGCTCCACCGGGACTCTCTACAATGAGCAGTTCTTC
CASSSTGTLYNEQFF
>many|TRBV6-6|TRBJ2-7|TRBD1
TGTGCCAGCAGTTACCCTACCGGGACAGGGGGCTACGAGCAGTACTTC
CASSYPTGTGGYEQYF
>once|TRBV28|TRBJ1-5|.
TGTGCCAGCAGTCCTACACCATTGAGCAATCAGCCCCAGCATTTT
CASSPTPLSNQPQHF
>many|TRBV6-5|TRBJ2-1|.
TGTGCCAGCAGTTACTCAGGGGCTAGCACCTACAATGAGCAGTTCTTC
CASSYSGASTYNEQFF
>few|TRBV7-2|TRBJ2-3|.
TGTGCCAGCAGCTTAGTTGGGGTGGGCACAGATACGCAGTATTTT
CASSLVGVGTDTQYF
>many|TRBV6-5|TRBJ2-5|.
TGTGCCAGCAGTTACCCGGACGGTGGAAGGGAGACCCAGTACTTC
CASSYPDGGRETQYF
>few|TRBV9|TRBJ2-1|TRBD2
TGTGCCAGCAGCGCCTGGACTAGCGGGGGGGATGAGCAGTTCTTC
CASSAWTSGGDEQFF
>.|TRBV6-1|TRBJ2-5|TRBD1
TGTGCCAGCAGTGAAAGGGGGGCAGGGGGCATACAGACCCAGTACTTC
CASSERGAGGIQTQYF
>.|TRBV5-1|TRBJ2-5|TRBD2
TGCGCCAGCACGGTAGCGGGAGGGAACAATGAGCAGTACTTC
CASTVAGGNNEQYF
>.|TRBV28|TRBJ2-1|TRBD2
TGTGCCAGCAGCCAGACTAGCGGGGGAGAGTTCTTC
CASSQTSGGEFF
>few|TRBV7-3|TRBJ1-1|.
TGTGCCAGCAGCCGACAGCTGAACACTGAAGCTTTCTTT
CASSRQLNTEAFF
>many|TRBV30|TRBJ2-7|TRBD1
TGTGCCTGGACCTGGGACAGTAGAACCGAGCAGTACTTC
CAWTWDSRTEQYF
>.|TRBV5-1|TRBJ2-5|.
TGCGCCAGCAGCTTTCCAGGGTACCAAGAGACCCAGTACTTC
CASSFPGYQETQYF
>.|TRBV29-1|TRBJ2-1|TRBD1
TGCAGCGTTGGGGACAGGGCGTACGGTCGGTTCTTC
CSVGDRAYGRFF
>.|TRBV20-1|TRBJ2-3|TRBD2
TGCAGTACACAGACTAGCGGATACGCAGATACGCAGTATTTT
CSTQTSGYADTQYF
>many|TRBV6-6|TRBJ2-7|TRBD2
TGTGCCAGCAGCCCCGGGACTAGCGGGGGAAAGCAGTACTTC
CASSPGTSGGKQYF
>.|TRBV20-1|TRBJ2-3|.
TGCAGTGCTAGAACGCAAGCTAGCACAGATACGCAGTATTTT
CSARTQASTDTQYF
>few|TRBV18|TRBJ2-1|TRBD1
TGTGCCAGCTCACCGTCCGACAGGGTGGGTGAGCAGTTCTTC
CASSPSDRVGEQFF
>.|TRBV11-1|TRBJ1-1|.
TGTGCCAGCAGCTTGGAAACTGGACGACCTGCGACTGAAGCTTTCTTT
CASSLETGRPATEAFF
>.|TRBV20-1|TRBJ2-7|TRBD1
TGCAGTGCTAGTCGGGACAGGGGTCACGAGCAGTACTTC
CSASRDRGHEQYF
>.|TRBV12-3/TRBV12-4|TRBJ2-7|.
TGTGCCAGCAGTTTTGACCGTATCTACGAGCAGTACTTC
CASSFDRIYEQYF
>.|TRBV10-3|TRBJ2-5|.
TGTGCCATCAGTCGGGACACCCAGGAGACCCAGTACTTC
CAISRDTQETQYF
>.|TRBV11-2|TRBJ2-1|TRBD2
TGTGCCAGCAGCCGACTAGCGGCTGTCAATGAGCAGTTCTTC
CASSRLAAVNEQFF
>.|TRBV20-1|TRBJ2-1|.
TGCAGTGCTAGAGGGAACCGGCTAGCCTACAATGAGCAGTTCTTC
CSARGNRLAYNEQFF
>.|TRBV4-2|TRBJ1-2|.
TGTGCCAGCAGCCCCCTAGGGGCGGCCAGCTATGGCTACACCTTC
CASSPLGAASYGYTF
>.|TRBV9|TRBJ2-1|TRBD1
TGTGCCAGCAGCGTAGAAGGGGGCCGTGAGCAGTTCTTC
CASSVEGGREQFF
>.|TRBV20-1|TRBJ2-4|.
TGCAGTGCTAGCTGGACAGCAGCCTTGAGGTGCATTCAGTACTTC
CSASWTAALRCIQYF
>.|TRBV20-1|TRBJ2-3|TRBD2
TGCAGTGCTAGAGATTCCGGGGAGGGTACAGATACGCAGTATTTT
CSARDSGEGTDTQYF
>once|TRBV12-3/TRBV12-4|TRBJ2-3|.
TGTGCCAGCAGTTTAACAGGGTTGGTTACGCAGTATTTT
CASSLTGLVTQYF
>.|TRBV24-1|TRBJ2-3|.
TGTGCCACCGGTACTAGTAGTGCAGATACGCAGTATTTT
CATGTSSADTQYF
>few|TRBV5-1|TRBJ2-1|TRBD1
TGCGCCAGCAGCCGGGACAGGGAAAGGGATGAGCAGTTCTTC
CASSRDRERDEQFF
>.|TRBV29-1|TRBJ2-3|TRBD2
TGCAGCGCTTGGGGGGGGTTGACTACGGATACGCAGTATTTT
CSAWGGLTTDTQYF
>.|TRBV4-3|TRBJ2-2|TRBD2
TGCGCCAGCAGCCAGGGACTAGCCTCGAACACCGGGGAGCTGTTTTTT
CASSQGLASNTGELFF
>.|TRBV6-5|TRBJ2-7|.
TGTGCCAGCAGTTACGCGGCAGGCAGCTCCGACGAGCAGTACTTC
CASSYAAGSSDEQYF
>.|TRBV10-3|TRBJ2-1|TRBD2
TGTGCCATCAGGGAGACTAGCGGGGGGATGAGTGAGCAGTTCTTC
CAIRETSGGMSEQFF
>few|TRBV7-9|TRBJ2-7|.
TGTGCCAGCAGCCCCGAGGGGCTCCGGGGGTCCTACGAGCAGTACTTC
CASSPEGLRGSYEQYF
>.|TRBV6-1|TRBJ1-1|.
TGTGCCAGCACCCTGGACAGCGCGAACACTGAAGCTTTCTTT
CASTLDSANTEAFF
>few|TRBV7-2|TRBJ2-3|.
TGTGCCAGCAGCTTAATGGGGGGCGCAGTGGGAGATACGCAGTATTTT
CASSLMGGAVGDTQYF
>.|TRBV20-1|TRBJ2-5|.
TGCAGTGCTAGTCGAGGGTCTCAAGAGACCCAGTACTTC
CSASRGSQETQYF
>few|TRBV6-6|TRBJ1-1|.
TGTGCCACCTCACAAAAGGCCGAAGCTTTCTTT
CATSQKAEAFF
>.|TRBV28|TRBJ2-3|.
TGTGCCAGCAGTTTCCCGGGAGTGGTGACAGATACGCAGTATTTT
CASSFPGVVTDTQYF
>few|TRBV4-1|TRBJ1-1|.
TGCGCCAGCAGCCAAGACCGCGACAGGGCTTTCTTT
CASSQDRDRAFF
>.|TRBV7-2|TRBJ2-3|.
TGTGCCAGCAGCTTCGGCCACACAGATACGCAGTATTTT
CASSFGHTDTQYF
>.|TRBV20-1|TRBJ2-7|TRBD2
TGCAGTGTCCCACGGGGCGACGGGGGGTACGAGCAGTACTTC
CSVPRGDGGYEQYF
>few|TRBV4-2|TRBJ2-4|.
TGTGCCAGCAGCCAAGTAAAACAGGGACACATTCAGTACTTC
CASSQVKQGHIQYF
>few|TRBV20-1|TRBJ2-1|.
TGCAGTGCTAAACGCGGGGGCAACGAGCAGTTCTTC
CSAKRGGNEQFF
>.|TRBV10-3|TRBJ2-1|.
TGTGCCATCAGGTCTCAAAATGAGTTGACGTTCTTC
CAIRSQNELTFF
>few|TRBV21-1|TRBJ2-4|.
TGTGCCAGCAGCAAACCGACTAGCGGGGGGGAGGATACCCTAGCCAAAAACATTCAGTACTTC
CASSKPTSGGEDTLAKNIQYF
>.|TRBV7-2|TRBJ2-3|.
TGTGCCAGCAGCTTCTTAGCGAGCGCAGATACGCAGTATTTT
CASSFLASADTQYF
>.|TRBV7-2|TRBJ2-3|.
TGTGCCAGCAGCTTCATGGGGATGCCGGATACGCAGTATTTT
CASSFMGMPDTQYF
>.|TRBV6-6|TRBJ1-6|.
TGTGCCAGCAGTTACTCAGGGCCAGGGGAGCGTTCACCCCTCCACTTT
CASSYSGPGERSPLHF
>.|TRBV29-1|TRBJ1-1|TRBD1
TGCAGCGTTGACAGGGGGGGGAACACTGAAGCTTTCTTT
CSVDRGGNTEAFF
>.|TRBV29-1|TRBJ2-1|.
TGCAGCGTGCGATCGGGGCCCTACAATGAGCAGTTCTTC
CSVRSGPYNEQFF